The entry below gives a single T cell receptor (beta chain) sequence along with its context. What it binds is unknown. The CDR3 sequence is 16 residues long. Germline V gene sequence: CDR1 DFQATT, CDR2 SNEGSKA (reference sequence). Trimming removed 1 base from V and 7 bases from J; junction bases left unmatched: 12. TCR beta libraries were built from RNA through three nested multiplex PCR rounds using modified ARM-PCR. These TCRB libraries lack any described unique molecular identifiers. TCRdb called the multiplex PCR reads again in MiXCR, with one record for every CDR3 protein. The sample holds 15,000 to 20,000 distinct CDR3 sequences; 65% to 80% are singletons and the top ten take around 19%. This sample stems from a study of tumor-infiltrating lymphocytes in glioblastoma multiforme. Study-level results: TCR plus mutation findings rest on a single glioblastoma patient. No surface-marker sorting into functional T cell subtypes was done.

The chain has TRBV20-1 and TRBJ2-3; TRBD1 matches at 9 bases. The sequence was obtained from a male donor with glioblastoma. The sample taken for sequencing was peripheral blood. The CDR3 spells CSARAGMGQGTHTQYF. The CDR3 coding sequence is TGCAGTGCTAGAGCAGGAATGGGACAGGGTACACATACGCAGTATTTT.